The rows below give T cell receptor beta chains drawn from one sample of a study of T cell repertoires in cytomegalovirus infection. Antigens of these TCRs are unknown. One entry per CDR3 protein results from TCRdb running MiXCR on the reads. The table has about 920,000 distinct CDR3 sequences, approximately 31% seen once. The sequencing here drew on cultured CD8+ T cells from PBMCs, taken from culture after CMV antigen stimulation. The receptors derive from a human donor in good health (CMV status not recorded). Some clones in this sample may be carry-over from other donors' samples. Each CDR3 is given with its conserved first and last residue. The order of the fields is V gene, CDR3 protein.

>TRBV6-1
CASRGGGTYNEQFF
>TRBV7-2
CASSSLQEGSEKLFF
>TRBV6-2/TRBV6-3
CASSYSIQGGMNTEAFF
>TRBV19
CASKGARFNEQFF
>TRBV12-3/TRBV12-4
CASNDGETQYF
>TRBV7-9
CASSGAGSNQPQHF
>TRBV5-4
CASSFLLPGLAGADTDTQYF
>TRBV7-9
CASSLVIYEQYF
>TRBV2
CASSGEDRGSTDTQYF
>TRBV6-6
CASFTPLPYNEQFF
>TRBV6-1
CASRKNRDFYNEQFF
>TRBV6-1
CASRTGTSSSYNEQFF
>TRBV27
CASSLSGGGPYNEQFF
>TRBV7-9
CASSLDDFEAFF
>TRBV7-9
CASSLARQERGYTF
>TRBV20-1
CSAQTGYSYEQYF
>TRBV27
CASSPPASGGLSNTRELFF
>TRBV7-9
CASSLTAYPYNEQFF
>TRBV18
CASSPGSGGYNEQFF
>TRBV27
CASSFLSKVLAKNIQYF
>TRBV9
CASSVEPASTDTQYF
>TRBV13
CASSAGLSSNQPQHF